These 15 T cell receptor beta chains came from one sample sequenced in a study of T cell responses to AZD1222 COVID-19 vaccine. Profiling relied on immunoSEQ multiplex PCR, and the TCRdb table lists in-frame clones only, not all of them. The data show under 150,000 clones, with around 93% seen just once and approximately 1% held by the top ten. Material: peripheral blood, obtained on day 0 of AZD1222 vaccination. All receptors derive from an adult in good health.

V usage is TRBV10-3 and J usage is TRBJ1-1; possibly TRBD1 for D (6 bases). The CDR3 sequence is 14 residues long. Looked up from germline, CDR1 is ENHRY and CDR2 is SYGVKD. The germline V and J ends were trimmed by 6 bases and 2 bases, with 13 bases remaining between them. Here the CDR3 DNA reads TGTGCCATCAGCGAACAGGGTTTAAACACTGAAGCTTTCTTT. The encoded protein is CAISEQGLNTEAFF.

This chain uses TRBV29-1 with TRBJ2-7; 9 bases map to TRBD1. The germline gives CDR1 SQVTM, CDR2 ANQGSEA. J lost 4 bases, V lost 7 bases, and 8 bases had no gene match. CDR3 length: 13 residues. The chain's CDR3 is CSGGQGEGYEQYF. In DNA, the CDR3 is TGCAGCGGGGGACAGGGTGAGGGTTACGAGCAGTACTTC.

V and J are TRBV6-5 and TRBJ1-1; D might be TRBD1 (5 bases). V was clipped by 11 bases and J by 6 bases, with 13 bases between them. In germline, CDR1 is MNHEY, CDR2 SVGAGI. The CDR3 has 11 amino acids. The CDR3 here is CAGQGLAEAFF. CDR3 bases: TGTGCCGGCCAGGGTTTAGCTGAAGCTTTCTTT.

The chain uses TRBV19 and TRBJ1-1, with D perhaps TRBD1 (6 bases). CDR1 LNHDA and CDR2 SQIVND come from the germline V gene (reference sequence). This CDR3 comprises 14 residues. Trimming shortened V by 7 bases and J by 4 bases, and 16 bases separated the two germline ends. CDR3 coding DNA: TGTGCCAGTATTTTTTCCAGGGGTAGCACTGAAGCTTTCTTT. As protein: CASIFSRGSTEAFF.

The rearrangement joins TRBV18 to TRBJ1-1; a possible D gene is TRBD1 (6 bases). The CDR3 spans 12 residues. The germline CDR1 and CDR2 sequences are KGHSH and LQKENI. Trimming left V 4 bases short and J 6 bases short, with 9 bases between. The DNA of the CDR3 is TGTGCCAGCTCACGGGGGGCGCCTGAAGCTTTCTTT. It encodes CASSRGAPEAFF. The variable domain in full, with the rest retrieved from reference TRBV18 and TRBJ1-1, is NAGVMQNPRHLVRRRGQEARLRCSPMKGHSHVYWYRQLPEEGLKFMVYLQKENIIDESGMPKERFSAEFPKEGPSILRIQQVVRGDSAAYFCASSRGAPEAFFGQGTRLTVV.

V usage is TRBV7-8 and J usage is TRBJ2-4; 13 nucleotides line up with TRBD2. The CDR3 contains 24 residues. Looked up from germline, CDR1 is SGHVS and CDR2 is FQNEAQ. J gave up 0 bases and V 5 bases, and 25 bases lay outside the gene matches. CDR3 region: CASSPKIDGLAGEVSSIAKNIQYF. CDR3 bases: TGTGCCAGCAGCCCCAAAATTGATGGACTAGCGGGAGAAGTCTCCTCAATAGCCAAAAACATTCAGTACTTC.

V and J are TRBV20-1 and TRBJ2-5; TRBD2 is a possible D gene (6 bases). The CDR3 runs 10 residues. With 3 bases removed from V and 14 bases from J, the gap between germline ends came to 13 bases. Germline V CDR1 and CDR2: DFQATT, SNEGSKA (reference sequence). The CDR3 here is CSASRRGGYF. The CDR3 coding sequence is TGCAGTGCTAGTAGGAGGGGTGGATACTTC.

The V call is TRBV2, the J call TRBJ2-7; 8 nucleotides align to TRBD1. CDR3 length: 13 residues. V was pared by 4 bases and J by 4 bases, with 3 bases of the junction left unmatched. Germline values: CDR1 SNHLY, CDR2 FYNNEI. The CDR3 loop reads CASSGTGRYEQYF. CDR3 bases: TGTGCCAGCAGTGGGACAGGGAGGTACGAGCAGTACTTC.

The chain joins TRBV5-4 to TRBJ1-2; 9 bases line up with TRBD1. The CDR3 is made up of 15 amino acids. Germline CDR1 is SGHNT and CDR2 is YYREEE (reference sequence). Trimming removed 4 bases from V and 5 bases from J; junction bases left unmatched: 9. In nucleotides, the CDR3 is TGTGCCAGCAGCATCGAACAGGGGGCTCGGTATGGCTACACCTTC. Translated: CASSIEQGARYGYTF.

In its sample, this clone was seen a few times. CDR3 nucleotide sequence: TGTGCCACCCGGGGACAGACCCCCTACGAGCAGTACTTC. Protein product: CATRGQTPYEQYF. This sequence joins TRBV2 and TRBJ2-7; 7 bases agree with TRBD1. The ends lost 10 bases at V and 2 bases at J; junction bases unmatched: 8. This CDR3 is 13 amino acids long. The germline V gene has CDR1 SNHLY and CDR2 FYNNEI.

The rearrangement links TRBV27 to TRBJ2-5; maybe TRBD1 (5 bases). The ends were cut back, 3 bases at V and 9 bases at J, with 14 bases in the middle. From germline, CDR1 is MNHEY and CDR2 SMNVEV (reference sequence). The CDR3 is 13 residues long. CDR3 loop: CASSLGPRVSQYF. The CDR3 nucleotides are TGTGCCAGCAGTTTGGGGCCAAGGGTGTCCCAGTACTTC.

A single count supports this clone. V gene TRBV11-1 combines with J gene TRBJ2-7; 7 positions agree with TRBD1. The junction had 7 bases not matched to a gene; V was cut back by 5 bases and J by 3 bases. Germline CDR1 reads SGHAT; CDR2 reads FQDESV (reference sequence). The CDR3 spans 14 residues. The CDR3 loop reads CASSPGTDFYEQYF. CDR3 sequence (DNA): TGTGCCAGCAGCCCCGGGACAGATTTCTACGAGCAGTACTTC.

The CDR3 region is CASSNRGHYTGELFF. The CDR3 coding sequence is TGTGCCAGTAGTAACAGGGGACACTACACCGGGGAGCTGTTTTTT. The rearrangement joins TRBV19 to TRBJ2-2; the match to TRBD1 covers 7 bases. V lost 4 bases and J lost 3; bases outside the gene matches: 5. CDR3 length: 15 residues. Germline CDR1 and CDR2: LNHDA and SQIVND (reference sequence).

The DNA of the CDR3 is TGTGCCAGCAGTTTTGTAGAAACGGATCAGCCCCAGCATTTT. Residues: CASSFVETDQPQHF. The chain carries TRBV28 and TRBJ1-5; D ambiguous. There are 14 residues in the CDR3. With 3 bases removed from V and 5 bases from J, the gap between germline ends came to 11 bases. CDR1 is MDHEN, CDR2 SYDVKM, per germline.

The chain links TRBV28 to TRBJ1-1, with D perhaps TRBD1 (5 bases). Trimming removed 5 bases from V and 4 bases from J, with 11 bases in between. The CDR3 is made up of 13 amino acids. Germline-derived CDR1 and CDR2 are MDHEN and SYDVKM. This CDR3 is CASSPDGGTEAFF. DNA for the CDR3: TGTGCCAGCAGTCCCGACGGGGGCACTGAAGCTTTCTTT.